This T cell receptor beta chain was documented in a study of blood T cells in healthy people across ages. Study conclusions and caveats: Versus aged donors, long-lived donors had higher diversity and more naive CD4+ cells. Any changes in expanded clonotypes were possibly confounded, as donor CMV status remained unknown. TCR beta diversity tracked closely with naive T cell percentage.

The V and J ends lost 4 bases and 7 bases, in that order; junction bases with no gene match: 6. The CDR3 is 13 residues long. Per germline, CDR1 LGHDT and CDR2 YNNKEL (reference sequence). Alongside a J-beta primer mix, a sample-barcoded 5' primer served in a second PCR lasting about 7 to 11 cycles. TCRdb re-called the 5' RACE reads through MiXCR, storing one row per CDR3 protein. The sample yields some 780,000 distinct CDR3 sequences, more than 50% seen once. Isolation recovered at least 7 million PBMCs from every sample. This clonotype turned up a few times. Its antigen is undetermined. The TCR originated in a man between 40 and 49 years old in good health. Sequences were obtained from blood. The V and J genes are TRBV3-1 and TRBJ1-2; TRBD1 agrees at 7 bases. The CDR3 sequence is CASSLDRWGGYTF. Written as DNA, the CDR3 is TGTGCCAGCAGCCTGGACAGGTGGGGTGGCTACACCTTC.